This T cell receptor (beta chain) was profiled in a study of identical twins (dated by TCRdb to about 2016). For the wider study: The study deep-sequenced TCR alpha and beta repertoires from monozygotic twins, unrelated adults of various ages and cord blood to test whether fetal clonotypes persist. Replicate twin experiments were performed at different times using different library preparation protocols to rule out contamination. The full study reports these points: Out-of-frame TCR alpha sequences shared between twins showed an excess of low generation-probability sequences compared with coincidental sharing between unrelated individuals. Abundant cord blood beta clonotypes had fewer insertions, young adult naive repertoires showed a similar but weaker trend, and memory repertoires showed no such trend. Excess twin sharing in beta out-of-frame sequences was weaker because fewer shared sequences lowered the signal-to-noise ratio. Out-of-frame TCR alpha sharing in monozygotic twins was systematically underestimated by recombination models, whereas sharing between unrelated individuals was in agreement with the recombination models. Invariant T cells such as MAIT and iNKT could partly confound zero-insertion analyses, though diverse VJ usage argued against this for most clonotypes. Because the same donors could not be followed over many years, conclusions were based on cross-sectional statistical analysis.

With regard to this clonotype: Its antigen is currently not known. Per-base qualities were not stored, and no clone one base away is much larger.

Only healthy Caucasian donors were included. The twin cohort consisted of three pairs of female monozygotic twins, all aged 18 to 29 years. CD4+ and CD8+ T cell populations were isolated with positive isolation kits from Invitrogen. CDR1 and CDR2 (SGHDT, YYEEEE) derive from the germline V gene. For this chain, trimming is 0 bases at the V end and 4 bases at the J end, and the number of junction bases without a gene match is 9. The CDR3 has 17 amino acids, counting the end cysteine and phenylalanine. Kept here is only the CDR3 DNA, which spans 51 bases and is read in frame from base 1. The library was generated by 5' RACE. Sequencing relied on an Illumina HiSeq 2000. A universal primer binding site was added through template switching, and the final cDNA carried a unique molecular identifier so that TCR cDNA molecules could be counted accurately. Specific primers in the conserved constant-segment region were used to synthesize first-strand cDNA for the TCR alpha and beta chains. Each cDNA library was double barcoded, with a SMART-Mk sample barcode plus Illumina barcodes, to control for contamination. TruSeq adapter sequences along with Illumina sample barcodes were introduced in two successive PCR steps. Sequencing of the TCR alpha and beta cDNA libraries was done on the Illumina HiSeq platform using custom primers. The study's own analysis went as follows. MiGEC was used to process raw reads and extract unique molecular identifiers, and MiXCR was used to find CDR3 positions. Recombination models were inferred per individual with the repgenHMM and IGoR tools using an EM algorithm. The analysis of shared clonotypes was done with the tcR package in R, with sharing normalized by the product of cloneset sizes. Out-of-frame nonproductive sequences were analyzed to study raw recombination free of thymic and clonal selection effects. TCRdb passed the public sequencing reads through fastp at Q25 and MiXCR, retaining productive beta sequences. CDR3 protein sequences are deduplicated, and each keeps its most common genes and DNA. Clone size and V and J calls follow TCRdb, not the original study. Within this sample are a few hundred thousand distinct CDR3 sequences, with roughly 8% of them counted one time only. The top ten hold 2.5% to 3.5% of the sample.

Another study also made use of these data, one on yellow fever vaccine responses in identical twins. The second paper states: The T cell response to vaccination in identical twins was reported by the authors to appear partly convergent and partly personalized. In the study, vaccine-responding T cell clones were precisely tracked in identical twins.

The sequenced sample was CD8+ T cells sorted from blood. This sequence was found in a woman between 18 and 29 years old in good health. The rearrangement combines TRBV5-6 with TRBJ2-3; TRBD2 matches 9 bases in the middle. The nucleotide sequence is given as TGTGCCAGCAGCTTGGCCAATGCCCAGCGGGGGGCAGATACGCAGTATTTT. Its translation is CASSLANAQRGADTQYF. The CDR3 plus the reference TRBV5-6 and TRBJ2-3 genes for the other parts give the full variable domain: DAGVTQSPTHLIKTRGQQVTLRCSPKSGHDTVSWYQQALGQGPQFIFQYYEEEERQRGNFPDRFSGHQFPNYSSELNVNALLLGDSALYLCASSLANAQRGADTQYFGPGTRLTVL.